A selection of T cell receptor beta chains follows, all from one sample in a study of early T cells in non-severe SARS-CoV-2 infection. MiXCR, run by TCRdb on the 5' RACE reads, gives a single entry per CDR3 protein. The sample holds 85,000 to 120,000 distinct CDR3 sequences, roughly 13% seen once. The specimen sequenced was whole blood. Receptors originate from an adult who was a healthcare worker with PCR-confirmed SARS-CoV-2 infection or an uninfected control (not recorded which). CDR3s include the opening cysteine and the closing phenylalanine or tryptophan. D genes are given only for firm matches. Size is omitted from some rows. Given values are once, few, many or a class for expanded clones.

D: NA
V: TRBV19
J: TRBJ2-7
size: NA
CDR3: CASSRGSSEQYF
DNA: TGTGCCAGTAGTCGCGGCTCTTCTGAGCAGTACTTC

D: NA
V: TRBV19
J: TRBJ2-6
size: many
CDR3: CASSPVLSGANVLTF
DNA: TGTGCCAGTAGCCCCGTCCTGTCTGGGGCCAACGTCCTGACTTTC

D: TRBD1
V: TRBV28
J: TRBJ2-1
size: NA
CDR3: CASSPRDRLHF
DNA: TGTGCCAGCAGTCCCCGGGACAGGCTCCACTTC

D: NA
V: TRBV7-9
J: TRBJ1-2
size: NA
CDR3: CASDTGFSGYTF
DNA: TGTGCCAGTGATACAGGGTTTAGTGGCTACACCTTC

D: NA
V: TRBV20-1
J: TRBJ2-3
size: many
CDR3: CSAETGGHTQYF
DNA: TGCAGTGCGGAGACTGGGGGCCATACGCAGTATTTT

D: NA
V: TRBV7-9
J: TRBJ2-7
size: NA
CDR3: CASSLPSSGYSYEQYF
DNA: TGTGCCAGCAGCTTACCGTCCAGCGGATACTCCTACGAGCAGTACTTC

D: NA
V: TRBV3-1
J: TRBJ2-5
size: NA
CDR3: CASSSYGEFEETQYF
DNA: TGTGCCAGCAGCTCATACGGGGAGTTTGAAGAGACCCAGTACTTC

D: NA
V: TRBV10-2
J: TRBJ2-2
size: NA
CDR3: CASRRNTGELFF
DNA: TGCGCCAGCAGGCGGAACACCGGGGAGCTGTTTTTT

D: NA
V: TRBV19
J: TRBJ2-2
size: many
CDR3: CASSIAVNTGELFF
DNA: TGTGCCAGTAGTATAGCGGTGAACACCGGGGAGCTGTTTTTT

D: TRBD1
V: TRBV6-1
J: TRBJ2-3
size: NA
CDR3: CASSEGGTGADTQYF
DNA: TGTGCCAGCAGTGAAGGGGGGACAGGGGCAGATACGCAGTATTTT

D: NA
V: TRBV11-2
J: TRBJ2-7
size: many
CDR3: CASSYGLTYEQYF
DNA: TGTGCCAGCAGCTATGGGTTAACCTACGAGCAGTACTTC

D: TRBD2
V: TRBV27
J: TRBJ2-7
size: few
CDR3: CASGPPGLNEQYF
DNA: TGTGCCAGCGGTCCTCCGGGACTAAACGAGCAGTACTTC

D: NA
V: TRBV23-1
J: TRBJ2-4
size: NA
CDR3: CASSQSTGTKNIQYF
DNA: TGCGCCAGCAGTCAATCGACTGGGACCAAAAACATTCAGTACTTC

D: TRBD2
V: TRBV7-8
J: TRBJ2-3
size: NA
CDR3: CASSPPLAGEGSPRDTQYF
DNA: TGTGCCAGCAGCCCCCCCTTAGCGGGAGAAGGGTCGCCTCGAGATACGCAGTATTTT

D: NA
V: TRBV4-1
J: TRBJ2-7
size: NA
CDR3: CASSQVSPLMGIRYEQYF
DNA: TGCGCCAGCAGCCAAGTGAGCCCCCTAATGGGCATCCGCTACGAGCAGTACTTC

D: TRBD2
V: TRBV20-1
J: TRBJ2-7
size: NA
CDR3: CSARPSPGGRNEQYF
DNA: TGCAGTGCTAGGCCCTCTCCGGGAGGAAGGAACGAGCAGTACTTC

D: NA
V: TRBV6-5
J: TRBJ2-4
size: few
CDR3: CASSYRGPGDIQYF
DNA: TGTGCCAGCAGTTACAGGGGACCTGGGGACATTCAGTACTTC

D: TRBD1
V: TRBV19
J: TRBJ1-5
size: few
CDR3: CASSISGTGGQPQHF
DNA: TGTGCCAGTAGCATTTCCGGGACAGGGGGTCAGCCCCAGCATTTT

D: NA
V: TRBV20-1
J: TRBJ2-7
size: once
CDR3: CSARQSEVEQYF
DNA: TGCAGTGCTAGACAGTCCGAGGTCGAGCAGTACTTC

D: NA
V: TRBV20-1
J: TRBJ2-7
size: NA
CDR3: CSARGGISYEQYF
DNA: TGCAGTGCTAGAGGGGGGATATCCTACGAGCAGTACTTC

D: NA
V: TRBV5-1
J: TRBJ2-5
size: few
CDR3: CASSLNGETQYF
DNA: TGCGCCAGCAGCTTAAACGGGGAGACCCAGTACTTC

D: NA
V: TRBV10-2
J: TRBJ2-1
size: NA
CDR3: CASSVSLVEQFF
DNA: TGCGCCAGCAGTGTGTCGCTGGTTGAGCAGTTCTTC

D: NA
V: TRBV18
J: TRBJ1-3
size: many
CDR3: CASSPYSRTDSSGNTIYF
DNA: TGTGCCAGCTCACCTTACTCTCGGACGGACAGCTCTGGAAACACCATATATTTT

D: TRBD1
V: TRBV20-1
J: TRBJ1-2
size: many
CDR3: CSAEGGQELYGYTF
DNA: TGCAGTGCCGAGGGGGGACAGGAGTTATATGGCTACACCTTC

D: NA
V: TRBV6-2/TRBV6-3
J: TRBJ1-1
size: few
CDR3: CASSSFLPLSPTEAFF
DNA: TGTGCCAGCAGTTCCTTCTTACCGTTGAGTCCCACTGAAGCTTTCTTT

D: NA
V: TRBV6-6
J: TRBJ2-2
size: many
CDR3: CASSESGELFF
DNA: TGTGCCAGCAGTGAAAGTGGGGAGCTGTTTTTT

D: TRBD2
V: TRBV30
J: TRBJ2-3
size: many
CDR3: CAWSEGGSGADTQYF
DNA: TGTGCCTGGAGTGAAGGCGGGAGTGGTGCAGATACGCAGTATTTT

D: NA
V: TRBV19
J: TRBJ2-1
size: NA
CDR3: CASSTPSDRNEQFF
DNA: TGTGCCAGTAGTACCCCAAGCGACCGGAATGAGCAGTTCTTC

D: NA
V: TRBV11-2
J: TRBJ2-1
size: NA
CDR3: CASSSAPYNEQFF
DNA: TGTGCCAGCAGTTCCGCCCCATACAATGAGCAGTTCTTC

D: TRBD2
V: TRBV6-2/TRBV6-3
J: TRBJ2-7
size: many
CDR3: CASRPTSDEQYF
DNA: TGTGCCAGCAGACCGACTAGCGACGAGCAGTACTTC

D: NA
V: TRBV11-2
J: TRBJ2-7
size: many
CDR3: CASSLEATPTYEQYF
DNA: TGTGCCAGCAGCTTAGAAGCTACTCCCACCTACGAGCAGTACTTC

D: NA
V: TRBV5-4
J: TRBJ1-2
size: few
CDR3: CASSLISEENYGYTF
DNA: TGTGCCAGCAGCTTAATATCAGAGGAGAACTATGGCTACACCTTC

D: NA
V: TRBV6-1
J: TRBJ2-2
size: few
CDR3: CASSVRGLATGELFF
DNA: TGTGCCAGCAGTGTCAGGGGCCTCGCCACCGGGGAGCTGTTTTTT

D: TRBD2
V: TRBV6-2/TRBV6-3
J: TRBJ2-3
size: many
CDR3: CASSYYLAGGSTDTQYF
DNA: TGTGCCAGCAGTTATTATCTAGCGGGAGGAAGCACAGATACGCAGTATTTT

D: TRBD1
V: TRBV7-2
J: TRBJ1-2
size: NA
CDR3: CASSTETGVYGYTF
DNA: TGTGCCAGCAGCACAGAGACAGGGGTCTATGGCTACACCTTC

D: NA
V: TRBV29-1
J: TRBJ1-1
size: NA
CDR3: CSGVKGMNTEAFF
DNA: TGCAGCGGGGTAAAGGGGATGAACACTGAAGCTTTCTTT

D: TRBD2
V: TRBV11-2
J: TRBJ2-3
size: many
CDR3: CASSSGTSGRVFTDTQYF
DNA: TGTGCCAGCAGCAGCGGGACTAGCGGGAGGGTTTTCACAGATACGCAGTATTTT

D: NA
V: TRBV11-2
J: TRBJ1-1
size: few
CDR3: CASSLEGRVPEAFF
DNA: TGTGCCAGCAGCTTAGAAGGCAGGGTTCCTGAAGCTTTCTTT

D: NA
V: TRBV11-2
J: TRBJ2-2
size: few
CDR3: CASSSDGPNTGELFF
DNA: TGTGCCAGCAGCTCCGACGGACCGAACACCGGGGAGCTGTTTTTT

D: NA
V: TRBV5-5
J: TRBJ1-2
size: NA
CDR3: CASSLDDRFYGYTF
DNA: TGTGCCAGCAGCTTGGACGACAGATTTTATGGCTACACCTTC

D: NA
V: TRBV18
J: TRBJ2-5
size: NA
CDR3: CASSPQEETQYF
DNA: TGTGCCAGCTCACCGCAAGAAGAGACCCAGTACTTC

D: NA
V: TRBV29-1
J: TRBJ2-3
size: many
CDR3: CSAPMGDTQYF
DNA: TGCAGCGCCCCGATGGGAGATACGCAGTATTTT

D: NA
V: TRBV27
J: TRBJ2-7
size: few
CDR3: CASSPRVSLYEQYF
DNA: TGTGCCAGCAGTCCACGGGTCTCGCTCTACGAGCAGTACTTC

D: NA
V: TRBV6-1
J: TRBJ1-3
size: few
CDR3: CASSPTGNSGNTIYF
DNA: TGTGCCAGCAGCCCAACAGGGAACTCTGGAAACACCATATATTTT

D: NA
V: TRBV18
J: TRBJ2-5
size: NA
CDR3: CASPPGTQYF
DNA: TGTGCCAGCCCCCCGGGGACCCAGTACTTC

D: NA
V: TRBV28
J: TRBJ1-3
size: NA
CDR3: CASSTLGNSGNTIYF
DNA: TGTGCCAGCAGTACCCTAGGAAACTCTGGAAACACCATATATTTT

D: TRBD2
V: TRBV5-1
J: TRBJ2-5
size: NA
CDR3: CASSLRSSGQETQYF
DNA: TGCGCCAGCAGCTTGCGCTCTAGCGGGCAAGAGACCCAGTACTTC

D: NA
V: TRBV20-1
J: TRBJ1-1
size: NA
CDR3: CSASRVTEAFF
DNA: TGCAGTGCTAGCAGGGTTACTGAAGCTTTCTTT

D: TRBD1
V: TRBV28
J: TRBJ2-5
size: NA
CDR3: CASTKGGLETQYF
DNA: TGTGCCAGCACGAAAGGGGGCCTAGAGACCCAGTACTTC

D: NA
V: TRBV30
J: TRBJ1-1
size: NA
CDR3: CAWSVRRTNTEAFF
DNA: TGTGCCTGGAGTGTACGGAGGACGAACACTGAAGCTTTCTTT

D: TRBD1
V: TRBV2
J: TRBJ2-7
size: few
CDR3: CASSEDRGPSWEQYF
DNA: TGTGCCAGCAGTGAAGACAGGGGCCCCTCGTGGGAGCAGTACTTC

D: NA
V: TRBV28
J: TRBJ2-1
size: many
CDR3: CASRVTGEGYREQFF
DNA: TGTGCCAGCAGGGTGACAGGGGAGGGGTACCGTGAGCAGTTCTTC

D: NA
V: TRBV20-1
J: TRBJ2-4
size: NA
CDR3: CSAGTPGEKNIQYF
DNA: TGCAGTGCTGGGACCCCAGGGGAGAAAAACATTCAGTACTTC

D: NA
V: TRBV2
J: TRBJ2-2
size: few
CDR3: CASSEGGPPGELFF
DNA: TGTGCCAGCAGTGAAGGAGGCCCACCCGGGGAGCTGTTTTTT

D: TRBD2
V: TRBV28
J: TRBJ2-2
size: few
CDR3: CASSIIPGLNYARVGELFF
DNA: TGTGCCAGCAGTATCATCCCGGGACTAAATTATGCCAGGGTCGGGGAGCTGTTTTTT

D: NA
V: TRBV4-3
J: TRBJ2-2
size: NA
CDR3: CASSHYKRGHPNTGELFF
DNA: TGCGCCAGCAGCCATTATAAGCGAGGACACCCGAACACCGGGGAGCTGTTTTTT

D: TRBD2
V: TRBV20-1
J: TRBJ2-7
size: few
CDR3: CSARDGGVISYEQYF
DNA: TGCAGTGCTAGAGATGGGGGGGTAATCTCCTACGAGCAGTACTTC

D: NA
V: TRBV29-1
J: TRBJ1-3
size: NA
CDR3: CSVTDSHSGNTIYF
DNA: TGCAGCGTGACGGACAGCCACTCTGGAAACACCATATATTTT

D: TRBD1
V: TRBV7-9
J: TRBJ1-1
size: NA
CDR3: CASGGTGVLNTEAFF
DNA: TGTGCCAGCGGGGGAACAGGGGTACTGAACACTGAAGCTTTCTTT